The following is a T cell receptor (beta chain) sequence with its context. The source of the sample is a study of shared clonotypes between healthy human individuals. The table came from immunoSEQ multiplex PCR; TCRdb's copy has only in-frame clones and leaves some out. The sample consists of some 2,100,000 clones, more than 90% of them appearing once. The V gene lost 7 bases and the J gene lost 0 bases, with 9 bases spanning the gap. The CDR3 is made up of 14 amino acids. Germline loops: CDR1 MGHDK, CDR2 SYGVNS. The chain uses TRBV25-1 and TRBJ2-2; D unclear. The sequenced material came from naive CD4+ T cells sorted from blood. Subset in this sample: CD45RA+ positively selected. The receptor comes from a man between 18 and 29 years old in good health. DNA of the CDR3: TGTGCCAGCACCCTAACAGCGAACACCGGGGAGCTGTTTTTT. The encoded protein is CASTLTANTGELFF.